This T cell receptor (beta chain) stems from a study of regulatory T cells in long-lasting Graves disease (dated by TCRdb to 2020 to 2022). For context, the study as a whole: Persistent Graves' disease was defined as persistently positive TSH receptor autoantibodies together with antithyroid drug treatment for over 5 years. TCR sequencing covered 13 persistent and about 20 newly diagnosed Graves' disease patients, some 35 samples in total. On average, persistent Graves' disease patients in the clinical cohort had been on antithyroid drugs for around ten years. The study was conducted in China and was registered as a clinical trial. Peripheral blood TCR sequencing and RNA sequencing compared persistent Graves' disease patients with newly diagnosed Graves' disease patients. Study-wide conclusions, independent of this receptor: The authors acknowledged the small sample size as a limitation that may reduce accuracy. Only the TCR beta chain was sequenced and analyzed. A larger number of public clonotypes was shared among persistent patients (2,741) than among newly diagnosed patients (around 890). TRBV28, TRBJ1-2 and TRBJ2-5 were preferentially used in persistent disease, while TRBV20-1 and TRBJ2-1 were favored in newly diagnosed disease. Lower TCR Shannon entropy and fewer highly expanded clones were observed in persistent Graves' disease patients than in newly diagnosed patients, which suggested clonal expansion. Peripheral blood alone was examined, since thyroid tissue, which constituted the primary lesion, could not be accessed.

The sample's time point, from its label and the paper: persistent/refractory GD, antithyroid drugs over 5 years with positive TRAb. RNA was extracted from PBMCs in TRIzol for both TCR sequencing and RNA sequencing. The diagnosis of Graves' disease was made according to American Thyroid Association guidelines. Recruitment of patients was carried out at an endocrinology department in Xi'an, China. Each patient gave roughly 10 milliliters of peripheral blood, collected in an EDTA anticoagulant tube. Ficoll Paque Plus density gradient separation was used to isolate PBMCs, and no further T cell sorting was done. An Agilent 2100 Bioanalyzer and agarose gel were used to check RNA quality, while a NanoDrop 2000 measured RNA concentration. The CDR3, from cysteine to phenylalanine, totals 15 residues. Just the 45-base CDR3 DNA is kept, in frame starting at base 1. The germline V gene (reference sequence) gives CDR1 as LNHNV and CDR2 as YYDKDF.

Library construction relied on multiplex PCR. The reads were generated on an Illumina HiSeq 4000. CDR3 regions were amplified by Arm-PCR with iRepertoire HTBI primers to construct TCR beta libraries. Before sequencing, the PCR products went through gel purification. Per the source publication's procedure: Across samples, roughly 60 TRBV and over 11 TRBJ segments were identified and used for gene usage analysis of CDR3 amino acid clonotypes. COPE and FqMerger were used to merge the filtered high-quality paired reads into contigs. BLAST was used to align contigs to the IMGT TRBV, TRBD and TRBJ reference genes, and CDR3 was defined following IMGT. Any clonotype with a frequency above 0.1% was counted as a highly expanded clone. Shannon entropy served as the measure of repertoire diversity, while the Gini coefficient captured V-J evenness. Public clonotypes were defined as clonotypes shared by more than one individual. TCRdb reprocessing: public reads trimmed at Q25 with fastp, clones called with MiXCR, in-frame beta chains kept. Duplicate CDR3 protein sequences are folded into a single record with the most common DNA and genes. TCRdb, rather than the study authors, made the V and J calls. The sample includes under 500,000 distinct CDR3 sequences, with around 20% observed a single time. The ten largest make up 7.8% of the sample.

Worth noting for this clonotype: What this receptor recognizes is not known. Per-nucleotide qualities are absent, and no much larger clonotype sits a single base away.

Recombination joined TRBV15 with TRBJ2-5; TRBD2 fits 9 bases in the junction. The assigned J gene may be wrong: the sequence end matches TRBJ2-1 better. This clonotype was sampled from a female donor with Graves disease. This specimen was peripheral blood mononuclear cells (PBMCs), taken when the disease was refractory, from a patient treated with antithyroid drugs. The DNA sequence reads TGTGCCACCAGCATAGGGCTAGCGGGATACAATGAGCAGTTCTTC. This gives the protein CATSIGLAGYNEQFF.